The TCR beta chain under discussion was sequenced for a study of blood T cells in healthy people across ages. This clonotype appeared a few times. The use of a sample-barcoded 5' primer and a J-beta primer mix characterized a second PCR of roughly 6 to 11 cycles. One entry per CDR3 protein, called by TCRdb with MiXCR from the 5' RACE reads. The sample holds about 930,000 distinct CDR3 sequences, about 27% seen once. Germline V gene sequence: CDR1 DFQATT, CDR2 SNEGSKA (reference sequence). V was trimmed by 7 bases and J by 5 bases, leaving 11 bases between them. This CDR3 region has 12 residues. RNA extraction gave at least 6 micrograms of total RNA per sample. These data were also reused for a study on T cells of mothers and their children.

The chain links TRBV20-1 to TRBJ1-4; no clear D gene. Sequencing used blood. This clonotype was obtained from a woman between 35 and 50 years old in good health. CDR3 nucleotides: TGCAGTGTCCCCTGGGAAAATGAAAAACTGTTTTTT. It is translated as CSVPWENEKLFF.